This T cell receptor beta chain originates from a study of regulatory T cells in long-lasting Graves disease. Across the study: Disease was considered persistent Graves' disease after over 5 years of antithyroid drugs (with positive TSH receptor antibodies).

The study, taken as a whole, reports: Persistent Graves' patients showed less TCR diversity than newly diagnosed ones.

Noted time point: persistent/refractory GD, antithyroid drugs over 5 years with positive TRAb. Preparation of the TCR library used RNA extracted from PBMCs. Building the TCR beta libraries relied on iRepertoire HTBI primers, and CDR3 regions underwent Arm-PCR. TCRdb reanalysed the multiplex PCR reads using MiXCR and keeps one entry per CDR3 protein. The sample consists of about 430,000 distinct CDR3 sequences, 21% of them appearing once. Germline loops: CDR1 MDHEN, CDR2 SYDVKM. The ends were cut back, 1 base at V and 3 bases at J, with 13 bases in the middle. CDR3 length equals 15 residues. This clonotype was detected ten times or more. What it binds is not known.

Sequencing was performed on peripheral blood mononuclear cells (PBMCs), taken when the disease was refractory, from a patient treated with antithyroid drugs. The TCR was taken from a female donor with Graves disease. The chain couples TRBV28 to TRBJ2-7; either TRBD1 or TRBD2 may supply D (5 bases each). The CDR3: CASSLSGVQDYEQYF. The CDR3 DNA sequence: TGTGCCAGCAGTTTATCCGGGGTACAGGACTACGAGCAGTACTTC.